The next 15 T cell receptor beta chains were all read from a single sample in a study of T cell responses to AZD1222 COVID-19 vaccine. Sequenced by immunoSEQ multiplex PCR; TCRdb stores in-frame clones only, minus some. This sample has 120,000 to 150,000 clones, with about 87% found just once. The input for sequencing was peripheral blood, taken on day 0 of AZD1222 vaccination. The receptors derive from an adult in good health.

The CDR3, as DNA: TGTGCCAGCAGCAGCTTCGGAAGGACAGGGAAAGACTATGGCTACACCTTC. Its protein is CASSSFGRTGKDYGYTF. V usage is TRBV21-1 and J usage is TRBJ1-2; the table calls TRBD1, which could not be checked here. TRBV21-1 is a known pseudogene. The CDR3 runs 17 residues.

The chain employs TRBV19 and TRBJ1-5; D remains ambiguous. V lost 4 bases and J 2 bases, leaving 15 bases between the germline ends. Germline CDR1 is LNHDA and CDR2 is SQIVND (reference sequence). CDR3 length: 16 amino acids. The CDR3 protein is CASSNLPESGNQPQHF. CDR3 nucleotide sequence: TGTGCCAGTAGTAATCTCCCGGAATCGGGCAATCAGCCCCAGCATTTT.

V is TRBV7-6 and J is TRBJ2-1, with TRBD2 matching 9 bases. With V trimmed by 5 bases and J by 8 bases, 13 bases remained unmatched. Germline CDR1 is SGHVS and CDR2 is FNYEAQ. This CDR3 has 16 amino acids. This chain's CDR3 is CASSPKAGTSFDEQFF. CDR3 DNA sequence: TGTGCCAGCAGCCCAAAAGCCGGGACTAGCTTCGATGAGCAGTTCTTC. The complete variable domain, with remaining parts taken from reference TRBV7-6 and TRBJ2-1, reads GAGVSQSPRYKVTKRGQDVALRCDPISGHVSLYWYRQALGQGPEFLTYFNYEAQQDKSGLPNDRFSAERPEGSISTLTIQRTEQRDSAMYRCASSPKAGTSFDEQFFGPGTRLTVL.

The CDR3 region is CASSQGAGKYF. The DNA for the CDR3 is TGTGCCAGTTCACAGGGGGCGGGTAAGTACTTC. The J gene is TRBJ2-7, the V gene TRBV19; 9 bases map to TRBD1. The CDR3 runs 11 residues. CDR1 and CDR2 from the germline V gene are LNHDA and SQIVND (reference sequence). The V gene end was trimmed by 8 bases and the J gene end by 11 bases; junction bases not matched to a gene: 7.

J is TRBJ2-7 and V is TRBV9, with 8 nucleotides matching TRBD2. The trim removed 3 bases at V and 7 bases at J, leaving 15 bases unmatched. From germline, CDR1 is SGDLS and CDR2 YYNGEE. There are 16 residues in the CDR3. The CDR3: CASSGSPGLVTGEQYF. As DNA, the CDR3 is TGTGCCAGCAGCGGCAGTCCGGGACTAGTGACTGGGGAGCAGTACTTC.

The CDR3, as DNA: TGTGCCAGCAGCTTGGAAGTTTCCACTGAAGCTTTCTTT. This gives the protein CASSLEVSTEAFF. The chain is built from TRBV5-4 and TRBJ1-1; no firm D call. Trimming shortened V by 0 bases and J by 4 bases, and 7 bases separated the two germline ends. Germline CDR1 is SGHNT and CDR2 is YYREEE (reference sequence). CDR3 length: 13 amino acids.

This clone was observed a few times. V usage is TRBV19 and J usage is TRBJ1-5; D is unclear. This CDR3 comprises 15 residues. Germline values: CDR1 LNHDA, CDR2 SQIVND (reference sequence). V lost 4 bases and J 5 bases, leaving 15 bases between the germline ends. CDR3 in DNA: TGTGCCAGTAGTACCCGGGGATCGGTTGATCAGCCCCAGCATTTT. It yields the protein CASSTRGSVDQPQHF. Full variable domain (outside the CDR3, taken from reference TRBV19 and TRBJ1-5): DGGITQSPKYLFRKEGQNVTLSCEQNLNHDAMYWYRQDPGQGLRLIYYSQIVNDFQKGDIAEGYSVSREKKESFPLTVTSAQKNPTAFYLCASSTRGSVDQPQHFGDGTRLSIL.

The chain has TRBV6-1 and TRBJ1-2; D possibly corresponds to TRBD1 (5 bases). The CDR3 sequence is 14 residues long. Between the trimmed V and J ends, which lost 0 bases and 5 bases, there was a span of 10 bases. Germline CDR1 is MNHNS and CDR2 is SASEGT. The CDR3 here is CASSEAGTAYGYTF. Here the CDR3 DNA reads TGTGCCAGCAGTGAAGCTGGGACCGCTTATGGCTACACCTTC.

The chain carries TRBV6-5 and TRBJ1-5, with 9 bases aligning to TRBD1. CDR1 and CDR2 (germline): MNHEY, SVGAGI. V trimming: 6 bases; J trimming: 6 bases; junction bases outside the gene matches: 6. The CDR3 consists of 14 residues. The CDR3 region has the DNA TGTGCCAGCAGCCCGGGACAGGGTGTTCAGCCCCAGCATTTT. This gives the protein CASSPGQGVQPQHF.

In this sample, this clone turned up once. The V and J genes are TRBV27 and TRBJ1-2, with 11 bases lining up with TRBD1. With 0 bases clipped from V and 4 bases from J, the junction kept 7 bases outside the gene matches. CDR3 length: 17 residues. The germline CDR1 and CDR2 sequences are MNHEY and SMNVEV (reference sequence). CDR3 nucleotides: TGTGCCAGCAGTTTATCGGACCCGGGACAGGGGGGCTATGGCTACACCTTC. Its translation: CASSLSDPGQGGYGYTF.

This sequence joins TRBV27 and TRBJ1-4; D not resolved. The V gene's germline CDR1 is MNHEY and CDR2 SMNVEV (reference sequence). Between the trimmed V and J ends, which lost 3 bases and 5 bases, there was a span of 10 bases. This CDR3 has 14 amino acids. DNA for the CDR3: TGTGCCAGCAGTTTGATAGGGTCCAATGAAAAACTGTTTTTT. Its translation: CASSLIGSNEKLFF.

The CDR3 reads CASSRQGAGYGYTF. CDR3 nucleotides: TGTGCCAGCAGTCGACAGGGGGCGGGGTATGGCTACACCTTC. The chain combines TRBV2 with TRBJ1-2; 10 bases match TRBD1. J gave up 5 bases and V 5 bases, and 5 bases lay outside the gene matches. The CDR3 has 14 amino acids. Germline V gene sequence: CDR1 SNHLY, CDR2 FYNNEI.

The chain employs TRBV4-3 and TRBJ1-2; unclear D gene. V was clipped by 0 bases and J by 5 bases, with 10 bases between them. The CDR3 is 14 residues long. Germline-derived CDR1 and CDR2 are LGHNA and YSLEER. The CDR3 DNA sequence: TGCGCCAGCAGCCAAGATCGGGGAGGGTATGGCTACACCTTC. The encoded protein is CASSQDRGGYGYTF.

The CDR3 loop is CASSFGTTGAEAFF. Written as DNA, the CDR3 is TGTGCCAGCAGCTTCGGGACTACTGGTGCTGAAGCTTTCTTT. The V and J genes are TRBV5-6 and TRBJ1-1, with D tentatively TRBD1 (5 bases). Germline-derived CDR1 and CDR2 are SGHDT and YYEEEE. This CDR3 has 14 amino acids. Trimming left V 2 bases short and J 6 bases short, with 14 bases between.

The chain links TRBV7-9 to TRBJ1-1; D gene ambiguous. Germline loops: CDR1 SEHNR, CDR2 FQNEAQ (reference sequence). The CDR3 has 12 residues. Trimming pared 0 bases from V and 10 bases from J, leaving 9 bases between. The CDR3 is CASSLAQDAAFF. Written as DNA, the CDR3 is TGTGCCAGCAGCTTAGCCCAGGATGCAGCTTTCTTT. The full variable domain, with the rest looked up from reference TRBV7-9 and TRBJ1-1, is DTGVSQNPRHKITKRGQNVTFRCDPISEHNRLYWYRQTLGQGPEFLTYFQNEAQLEKSRLLSDRFSAERPKGSFSTLEIQRTEQGDSAMYLCASSLAQDAAFFGQGTRLTVV.